This TCR beta chain derives from a study of shared T cell receptors in the human thymus. Clones were read by immunoSEQ multiplex PCR, and TCRdb kept only the in-frame ones, dropping some. The repertoire holds roughly 410,000 clones, with around 95% as singletons. The sequence was collected from a human donor. Sequenced sample: thymocytes.

In nucleotides, the CDR3 is TGTGCCAGCAGTCCCCGGTACCTACCTAGAGGCGAGCAGTACTTC. Translating gives CASSPRYLPRGEQYF. The chain employs TRBV27 and TRBJ2-7; D is ambiguous. The CDR3 loop spans 15 amino acids. Germline V CDR1 and CDR2: MNHEY, SMNVEV (reference sequence). Deletions cut 5 bases from V and 6 bases from J, with 20 bases between.